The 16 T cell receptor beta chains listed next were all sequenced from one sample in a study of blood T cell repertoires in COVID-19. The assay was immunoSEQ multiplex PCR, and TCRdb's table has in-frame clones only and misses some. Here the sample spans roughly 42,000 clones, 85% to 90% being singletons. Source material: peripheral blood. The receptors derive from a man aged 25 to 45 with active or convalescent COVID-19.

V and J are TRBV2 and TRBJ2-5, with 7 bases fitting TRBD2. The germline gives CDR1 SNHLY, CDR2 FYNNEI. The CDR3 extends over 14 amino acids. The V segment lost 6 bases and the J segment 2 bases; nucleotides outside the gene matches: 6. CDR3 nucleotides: TGTGCCAGCAGAGCGGGACCGGGACAAGAGACCCAGTACTTC. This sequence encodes CASRAGPGQETQYF.

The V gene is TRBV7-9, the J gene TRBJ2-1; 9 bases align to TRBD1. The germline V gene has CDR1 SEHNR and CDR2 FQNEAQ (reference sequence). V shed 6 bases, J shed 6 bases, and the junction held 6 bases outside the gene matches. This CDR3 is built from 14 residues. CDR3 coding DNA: TGTGCCAGCAGAACAAGGACAGGGGCCAATGAGCAGTTCTTC. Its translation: CASRTRTGANEQFF.

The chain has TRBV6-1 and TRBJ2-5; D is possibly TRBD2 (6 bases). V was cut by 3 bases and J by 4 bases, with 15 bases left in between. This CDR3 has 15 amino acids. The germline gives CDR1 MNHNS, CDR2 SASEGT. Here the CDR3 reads CASSDLGGAGETQYF. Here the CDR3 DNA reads TGTGCCAGCAGTGACCTCGGAGGGGCGGGAGAGACCCAGTACTTC.

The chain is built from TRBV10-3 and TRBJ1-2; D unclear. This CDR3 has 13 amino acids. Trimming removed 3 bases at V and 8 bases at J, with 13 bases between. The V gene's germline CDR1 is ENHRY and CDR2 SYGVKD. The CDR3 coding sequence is TGTGCCATCAGTGATGTGAGTAGAACGGGCTACACCTTC. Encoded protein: CAISDVSRTGYTF.

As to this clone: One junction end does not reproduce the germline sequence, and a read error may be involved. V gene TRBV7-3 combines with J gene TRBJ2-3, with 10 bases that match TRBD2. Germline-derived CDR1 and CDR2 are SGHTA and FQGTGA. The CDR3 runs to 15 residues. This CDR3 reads CASTLAGGNTDTQYF. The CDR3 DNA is TGTGCCAGCACCTTAGCGGGGGGAAACACAGATACGCAGTATTTT.

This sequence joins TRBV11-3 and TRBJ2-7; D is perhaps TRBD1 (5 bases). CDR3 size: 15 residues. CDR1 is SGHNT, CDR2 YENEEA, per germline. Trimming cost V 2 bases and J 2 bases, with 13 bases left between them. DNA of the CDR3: TGTGCCAGCAGCTTACCCATCCAGGGCACCTACGAGCAGTACTTC. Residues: CASSLPIQGTYEQYF.

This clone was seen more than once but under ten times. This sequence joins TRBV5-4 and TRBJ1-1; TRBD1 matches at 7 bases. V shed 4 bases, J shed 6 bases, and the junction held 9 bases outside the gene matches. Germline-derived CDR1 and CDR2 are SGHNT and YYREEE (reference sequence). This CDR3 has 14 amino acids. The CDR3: CASSPAGGRAEAFF. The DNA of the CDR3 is TGTGCCAGCAGCCCGGCAGGGGGTCGGGCTGAAGCTTTCTTT. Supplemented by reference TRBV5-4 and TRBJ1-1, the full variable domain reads ETGVTQSPTHLIKTRGQQVTLRCSSQSGHNTVSWYQQALGQGPQFIFQYYREEENGRGNFPPRFSGLQFPNYSSELNVNALELDDSALYLCASSPAGGRAEAFFGQGTRLTVV.

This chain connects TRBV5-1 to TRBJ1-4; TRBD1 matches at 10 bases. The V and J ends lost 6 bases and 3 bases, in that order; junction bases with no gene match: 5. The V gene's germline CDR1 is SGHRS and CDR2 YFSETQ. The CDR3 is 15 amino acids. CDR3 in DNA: TGCGCCAGCACGACAGGGGGCATGCCTAATGAAAAACTGTTTTTT. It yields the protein CASTTGGMPNEKLFF.

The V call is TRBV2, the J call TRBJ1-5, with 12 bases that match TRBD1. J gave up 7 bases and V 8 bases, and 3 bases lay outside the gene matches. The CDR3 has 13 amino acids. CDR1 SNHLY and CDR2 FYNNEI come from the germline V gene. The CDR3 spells CASGDRGPQPQHF. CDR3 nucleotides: TGTGCCAGCGGGGACAGGGGGCCGCAGCCCCAGCATTTT.

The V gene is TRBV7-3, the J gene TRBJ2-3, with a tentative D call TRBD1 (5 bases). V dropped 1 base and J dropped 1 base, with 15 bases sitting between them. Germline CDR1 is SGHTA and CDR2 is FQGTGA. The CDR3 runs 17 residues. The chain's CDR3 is CASSLKNRGLRTDTQYF. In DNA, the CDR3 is TGTGCCAGCAGCTTAAAAAATAGGGGATTGCGCACAGATACGCAGTATTTT.

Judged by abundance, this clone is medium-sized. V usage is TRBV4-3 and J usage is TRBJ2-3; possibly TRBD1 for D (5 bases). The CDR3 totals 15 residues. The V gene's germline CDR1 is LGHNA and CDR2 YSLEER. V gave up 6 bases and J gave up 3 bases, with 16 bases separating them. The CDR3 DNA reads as TGCGCCAGCAGATATTCGGCAGGGAAAACAGATACGCAGTATTTT. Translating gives CASRYSAGKTDTQYF.

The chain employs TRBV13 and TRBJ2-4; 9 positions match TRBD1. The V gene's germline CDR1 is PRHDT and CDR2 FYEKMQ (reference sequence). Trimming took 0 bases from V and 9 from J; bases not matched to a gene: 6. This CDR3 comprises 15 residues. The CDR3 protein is CASSLGGTGRGIQYF. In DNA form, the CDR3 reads TGTGCCAGCAGCTTAGGCGGGACAGGGAGAGGCATTCAGTACTTC.

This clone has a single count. CDR3 DNA: TGTGCCAGCAGCCACCCGGGACTAGCGGGGGACAATGAGCAGTTCTTC. Translating gives CASSHPGLAGDNEQFF. The chain links TRBV7-9 to TRBJ2-1, with 14 positions matching TRBD2. The V segment lost 5 bases and the J segment 5 bases; nucleotides outside the gene matches: 5. Looked up from germline, CDR1 is SEHNR and CDR2 is FQNEAQ (reference sequence). There are 16 residues in the CDR3.

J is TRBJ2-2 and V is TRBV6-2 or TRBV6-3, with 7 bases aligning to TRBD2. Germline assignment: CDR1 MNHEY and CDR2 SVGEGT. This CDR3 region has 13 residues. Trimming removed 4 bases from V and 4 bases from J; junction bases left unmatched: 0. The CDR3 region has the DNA TGTGCCAGCAGTTGGGGGGGCACCGGGGAGCTGTTTTTT. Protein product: CASSWGGTGELFF.

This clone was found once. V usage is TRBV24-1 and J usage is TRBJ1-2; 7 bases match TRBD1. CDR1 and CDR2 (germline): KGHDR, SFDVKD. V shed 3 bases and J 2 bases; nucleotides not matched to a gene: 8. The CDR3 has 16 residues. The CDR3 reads CATSDPKRGPNYGYTF. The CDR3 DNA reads TGTGCCACCAGTGATCCTAAAAGGGGGCCAAACTATGGCTACACCTTC.

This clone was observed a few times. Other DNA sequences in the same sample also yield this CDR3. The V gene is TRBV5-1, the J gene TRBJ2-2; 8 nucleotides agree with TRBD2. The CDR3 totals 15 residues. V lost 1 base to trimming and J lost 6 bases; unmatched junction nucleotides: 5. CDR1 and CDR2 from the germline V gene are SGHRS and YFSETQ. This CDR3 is CASSLTSGSSGELFF. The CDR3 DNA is TGCGCCAGCAGCTTGACGAGCGGGAGCTCCGGGGAGCTGTTTTTT. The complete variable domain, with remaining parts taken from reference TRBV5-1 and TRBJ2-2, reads KAGVTQTPRYLIKTRGQQVTLSCSPISGHRSVSWYQQTPGQGLQFLFEYFSETQRNKGNFPGRFSGRQFSNSRSEMNVSTLELGDSALYLCASSLTSGSSGELFFGEGSRLTVL.